The entry below gives a single T cell receptor beta chain sequence along with its context. Its antigen is not identified. The data were taken from a study of identical twins. The trim removed 7 bases at V and 5 bases at J, leaving 10 bases unmatched. CDR3 length equals 15 residues. General study points: Because invariant MAIT and iNKT cells could be present, zero-insertion analyses could be partly confounded.

It was template switching that added a universal primer site, and there were unique molecular identifiers on the cDNA. MiXCR, applied by TCRdb to the 5' RACE reads, yields one record per CDR3 protein. The sample holds about 490,000 distinct CDR3 sequences, about 15% seen once. These data were also reused for a study on yellow fever vaccine responses in identical twins.

The genes are TRBV12-3 or TRBV12-4 and TRBJ2-1, with 8 bases aligning to TRBD2. The sample was CD4+ T cells sorted from blood. The sequence came from a woman aged 18 to 35 in good health. The CDR3 DNA follows: TGTGCCAGCACCCAGCGGGAGATTCAACACAATGAGCAGTTCTTC. Its protein product is CASTQREIQHNEQFF.